The 5 T cell receptor beta chains reported below all come from one sample, sequenced in a study of blood T cell repertoires in COVID-19. TCRdb keeps only in-frame clones here, not all; method: immunoSEQ multiplex PCR. This sample carries under 90,000 clones, 83% of them seen once, and the ten largest clones take around 43%. Input material: peripheral blood. These TCRs come from an elderly man with acute or convalescent COVID-19.

The J gene is TRBJ2-5, the V gene TRBV24-1; 11 bases line up with TRBD1. Germline V gene sequence: CDR1 KGHDR, CDR2 SFDVKD. The J segment lost 5 bases and the V segment lost 3 bases, leaving 7 bases of the junction unmatched. The CDR3 is 16 amino acids. As DNA, the CDR3 is TGTGCCACCAGTGATCCTGGACAGGGGGCTGTGGAGACCCAGTACTTC. Encoded protein: CATSDPGQGAVETQYF.

V and J are TRBV7-3 and TRBJ2-5; 9 bases align to TRBD2. The trim removed 2 bases at V and 5 bases at J, leaving 6 bases unmatched. The germline V gene has CDR1 SGHTA and CDR2 FQGTGA. CDR3 length: 15 residues. The chain's CDR3 is CASSLVAGVSETQYF. DNA of the CDR3: TGTGCCAGCAGCTTAGTAGCGGGAGTGAGCGAGACCCAGTACTTC.

This chain connects TRBV4-1 to TRBJ1-5; D remains ambiguous. The CDR3 has 16 amino acids. The V gene lost 1 base and the J gene lost 0 bases, with 10 bases spanning the gap. Per the germline V gene, CDR1 is MGHRA and CDR2 is YSYEKL. CDR3 in amino acids: CASSQVAGSSNQPQHF. The CDR3 DNA reads TGCGCCAGCAGCCAAGTTGCGGGGTCTAGCAATCAGCCCCAGCATTTT.

This clone was found once. V and J are TRBV6-7 and TRBJ2-1; D is undetermined. TRBV6-7 is given ORF status, its function remaining uncertain. This CDR3 region has 12 residues. Trimming removed 5 bases from V and 12 bases from J, with 14 bases in between. CDR3 loop: CASSPHVVGQFF. CDR3 DNA sequence: TGTGCCAGCAGTCCTCACGTCGTCGGGCAGTTCTTC.

This chain's CDR3 is CASSLTGVPTGELFF. CDR3 sequence (DNA): TGTGCCAGCAGTTTAACCGGGGTTCCCACCGGGGAGCTGTTTTTT. The chain couples TRBV28 to TRBJ2-2, with a weak D call TRBD2 (5 bases). The CDR3 is 15 amino acids. Germline lookup yields CDR1 MDHEN and CDR2 SYDVKM. V dropped 2 bases and J dropped 4 bases, with 11 bases sitting between them.